Included here is one T cell receptor (beta chain) sequence, with context. Germline assignment: CDR1 SGHRS and CDR2 YFSETQ. This CDR3 is 15 amino acids long. V was trimmed by 0 bases and J by 1 base, leaving 7 bases between them. The sample belongs to a study of cytomegalovirus exposure and HLA in healthy donors. The PCR contained 60 Vbeta and 13 Jbeta primers. The table came from immunoSEQ multiplex PCR; TCRdb's copy has only in-frame clones and leaves some out. The table shows 100,000 or so clones, with roughly 80% occurring only once. The clonotype was recovered from a man aged 35 to 55 in good health and CMV-seronegative. J is TRBJ2-2 and V is TRBV5-1, with D possibly being TRBD1 (5 bases). Input material: PBMCs. The CDR3 loop is CASSLVGQNTGELFF. The CDR3 nucleotides read TGCGCCAGCAGCTTGGTAGGACAGAACACCGGGGAGCTGTTTTTT. Full variable domain (missing parts from reference TRBV5-1 and TRBJ2-2): KAGVTQTPRYLIKTRGQQVTLSCSPISGHRSVSWYQQTPGQGLQFLFEYFSETQRNKGNFPGRFSGRQFSNSRSEMNVSTLELGDSALYLCASSLVGQNTGELFFGEGSRLTVL.